This entry lists 32 T cell receptor beta chains sequenced from one sample in a study of blood T cell repertoires in COVID-19. Sequenced by immunoSEQ multiplex PCR; TCRdb stores in-frame clones only, minus some. The sample consists of almost 400,000 clones, around 87% of them appearing once. The specimen was peripheral blood. The source is a woman aged 55-70 years with COVID-19, enrolled during active disease.

The chain couples TRBV9 to TRBJ1-3, with 11 nucleotides matching TRBD1. CDR3 length: 17 amino acids. CDR1 and CDR2 from the germline V gene are SGDLS and YYNGEE. Germline trimming cut 3 bases from V and 3 bases from J; bases unmatched to any gene: 8. The CDR3 reads CASSAGTGGSGGNTIYF. CDR3 DNA: TGTGCCAGCAGCGCCGGGACAGGGGGTTCGGGTGGAAACACCATATATTTT.

The rearrangement links TRBV29-1 to TRBJ2-2, with TRBD1 matching over 9 bases. CDR3 size: 15 residues. CDR1 and CDR2 (germline): SQVTM, ANQGSEA. J was trimmed by 4 bases and V by 6 bases; bases with no gene match: 9. CDR3 protein: CSVRDRAGSTGELFF. In nucleotides, the CDR3 is TGCAGCGTGAGGGACAGGGCGGGGAGCACCGGGGAGCTGTTTTTT.

As concerns this clone: Other DNA sequences from this sample encode an identical CDR3 as well. The chain has TRBV10-3 and TRBJ1-2; D is uncertain. Germline loops: CDR1 ENHRY, CDR2 SYGVKD. The CDR3 length is 12 residues. With 4 bases removed from V and 4 bases from J, the gap between germline ends came to 7 bases. The CDR3 bases are TGTGCCATCAGTGGAGGCGGCTATGGCTACACCTTC. It codes for CAISGGGYGYTF.

V usage is TRBV11-3 and J usage is TRBJ2-5; 9 bases align to TRBD2. The ends lost 4 bases at V and 2 bases at J; junction bases unmatched: 5. Per germline, CDR1 SGHNT and CDR2 YENEEA. The CDR3 extends over 15 amino acids. The CDR3 bases are TGTGCCAGCAGCTGGGGGAGCGGGGGGCAAGAGACCCAGTACTTC. It encodes CASSWGSGGQETQYF.

The V gene is TRBV7-3, the J gene TRBJ1-6; maybe TRBD1 (5 bases). This CDR3 has 13 residues. The ends were cut back, 5 bases at V and 11 bases at J, with 13 bases in the middle. Germline CDR1 and CDR2: SGHTA and FQGTGA. The CDR3 here is CASSTRQFTPLHF. CDR3 coding DNA: TGTGCCAGCAGCACGCGACAGTTTACACCCCTCCACTTT.

The rearrangement links TRBV19 to TRBJ1-1, with TRBD1 identical over 7 bases. The length of the CDR3 is 15 residues. The ends lost 5 bases at V and 4 bases at J; junction bases unmatched: 10. CDR1 and CDR2 (germline): LNHDA, SQIVND (reference sequence). CDR3 loop: CASSRQGNGGTEAFF. CDR3 sequence (DNA): TGTGCCAGTAGTCGACAGGGCAACGGGGGCACTGAAGCTTTCTTT.

This clone was counted a single time. The chain joins TRBV28 to TRBJ1-2; 9 nucleotides match TRBD1. V gave up 5 bases and J gave up 1 base; unmatched junction bases: 11. Germline CDR1 and CDR2: MDHEN and SYDVKM. The CDR3 is 17 residues long. The DNA of the CDR3 is TGTGCCAGCAGTCCGGACAGGGGAGTTAAGGGTAACTATGGCTACACCTTC. This codes for CASSPDRGVKGNYGYTF.

J is TRBJ2-7 and V is TRBV11-2; D is unresolved. V lost 2 bases and J 0 bases, leaving 8 bases between the germline ends. The CDR3 has 14 residues. Germline V lookup: CDR1 SGHAT, CDR2 FQNNGV. CDR3 amino acids: CASSLQTNSYEQYF. The DNA of the CDR3 is TGTGCCAGCAGCTTACAGACAAACTCCTACGAGCAGTACTTC. The variable domain in full, with the rest retrieved from reference TRBV11-2 and TRBJ2-7, is EAGVAQSPRYKIIEKRQSVAFWCNPISGHATLYWYQQILGQGPKLLIQFQNNGVVDDSQLPKDRFSAERLKGVDSTLKIQPAKLEDSAVYLCASSLQTNSYEQYFGPGTRLTVT.

This chain links TRBV3-1 (or the pseudogene TRBV3-2) with TRBJ1-3; D unresolved. V was pared by 2 bases and J by 0 bases, with 5 bases between. Germline assignment: CDR1 LGHDT and CDR2 YNNKEL (reference sequence). This CDR3 has 14 residues. The CDR3 here is CASSQYGSGNTIYF. CDR3 nucleotide sequence: TGTGCCAGCAGCCAATACGGCTCTGGAAACACCATATATTTT.

The chain joins TRBV15 to TRBJ2-3; TRBD1 is a possible D gene (6 bases). CDR3 length: 14 amino acids. Trimming removed 4 bases at V and 1 base at J, with 9 bases between. Germline V lookup: CDR1 LNHNV, CDR2 YYDKDF (reference sequence). The CDR3: CATSKAGGTDTQYF. Written as DNA, the CDR3 is TGTGCCACCAGCAAGGCAGGGGGCACAGATACGCAGTATTTT.

DNA for the CDR3: TGTGCCAGCTCACCTCTGGGGAGTGACAATGAGCAGTTCTTC. The encoded protein is CASSPLGSDNEQFF. The J gene is TRBJ2-1, the V gene TRBV18; D may be TRBD2 (5 bases). From germline, CDR1 is KGHSH and CDR2 LQKENI. This CDR3 has 14 amino acids. The germline V and J ends were trimmed by 3 bases and 5 bases, with 11 bases remaining between them.

The chain combines TRBV5-1 with TRBJ1-5; D unclear. Deletions cut 0 bases from V and 7 bases from J, with 14 bases between. The CDR3 length is 15 residues. Germline CDR1 SGHRS, CDR2 YFSETQ. The CDR3 region has the DNA TGCGCCAGCAGCTTGGCCGCGGGTGGTTTGCAGCCCCAGCATTTT. It translates to CASSLAAGGLQPQHF.

The rearrangement links TRBV27 to TRBJ1-2; 9 positions match TRBD1. V dropped 5 bases and J dropped 2; count of bases not matched to a gene: 9. The V gene's germline CDR1 is MNHEY and CDR2 SMNVEV (reference sequence). CDR3 size: 16 residues. The CDR3 coding sequence is TGTGCCAGCAGTCGACCACCGGGACAGGGCAACTATGGCTACACCTTC. It specifies CASSRPPGQGNYGYTF.

This clone came up once. The chain combines TRBV6-5 with TRBJ2-1; the D gene is possibly TRBD2 (5 bases). With 7 bases removed from V and 5 bases from J, the gap between germline ends came to 12 bases. This CDR3 has 13 amino acids. Germline CDR1 MNHEY, CDR2 SVGAGI. The CDR3 DNA reads as TGTGCCAGCAAGAGGGTGGGGAACAATGAGCAGTTCTTC. It yields the protein CASKRVGNNEQFF.

The chain uses TRBV19 and TRBJ1-3; D is unresolved. The CDR3 contains 14 residues. CDR1 LNHDA and CDR2 SQIVND come from the germline V gene (reference sequence). Trimming stripped 9 bases from V and 2 bases from J, with 14 bases between. CDR3 coding DNA: TGTGCCAGCACTCGGGGTTTACCTGGAAACACCATATATTTT. Its translation: CASTRGLPGNTIYF.

The CDR3 region has the DNA TGTGCCAGTAGTACATCAGGGGGCTACGAGCAGTACTTC. Its translation is CASSTSGGYEQYF. The rearrangement uses TRBV19 and TRBJ2-7; the match to TRBD1 covers 7 bases. Germline assignment: CDR1 LNHDA and CDR2 SQIVND (reference sequence). V shed 4 bases and J 3 bases; nucleotides not matched to a gene: 3. The CDR3 runs to 13 residues.

The chain has TRBV30 and TRBJ2-6; a possible D gene is TRBD1 (6 bases). V was trimmed by 7 bases and J by 3 bases, leaving 16 bases between them. Germline V CDR1 and CDR2: GTSNPN, SVGIG (reference sequence). This CDR3 contains 15 residues. The CDR3 reads CASRDKSLGANVLTF. DNA of the CDR3: TGTGCCTCCCGGGACAAGTCACTTGGGGCCAACGTCCTGACTTTC.

The V gene is TRBV24-1, the J gene TRBJ2-1, with TRBD1 identical over 7 bases. V lost 2 bases, J lost 3 bases, and 6 bases stayed unmatched. The CDR3 sequence is 16 residues long. Germline CDR1 and CDR2: KGHDR and SFDVKD. CDR3 coding DNA: TGTGCCACCAGTGATTCCTCCGGGACAGTCTACAATGAGCAGTTCTTC. This gives the protein CATSDSSGTVYNEQFF.

The V and J genes are TRBV6-5 and TRBJ2-1; TRBD1 agrees at 12 bases. Per germline, CDR1 MNHEY and CDR2 SVGAGI. The trim removed 7 bases at V and 8 bases at J, leaving 9 bases unmatched. The CDR3 covers 15 residues. This CDR3 is CASKSGTGGNHEQFF. The CDR3, as DNA: TGTGCCAGCAAATCCGGGACAGGGGGCAATCATGAGCAGTTCTTC.

A single count supports this clone. This sequence joins TRBV3-1 (or the pseudogene TRBV3-2) and TRBJ2-3; 8 bases are a match to TRBD1. The CDR3 spans 18 residues. After removal of 2 bases from V and 4 bases from J, the junction contained 14 bases not matched to a gene. The germline V gene encodes CDR1 LGHDT and CDR2 YNNKEL (reference sequence). The CDR3 protein is CASSQLRDRNSLADTQYF. The CDR3 nucleotides are TGTGCCAGCAGCCAACTTCGGGACAGGAATAGTTTGGCAGATACGCAGTATTTT.

The V and J genes are TRBV5-4 and TRBJ1-6; D gene ambiguous. There are 12 residues in the CDR3. CDR1 is SGHNT, CDR2 YYREEE, per germline (reference sequence). V shed 0 bases and J shed 13 bases, with 8 bases lying between them. CDR3 in amino acids: CASSLGGMPLHF. The CDR3 nucleotides are TGTGCCAGCAGCTTGGGAGGTATGCCCCTCCACTTT.

This clone has just one count. The chain carries TRBV19 and TRBJ1-1; D perhaps matches TRBD1 (6 bases). The V gene lost 7 bases and the J gene lost 7 bases, with 16 bases spanning the gap. CDR3 length equals 13 residues. Germline loops: CDR1 LNHDA, CDR2 SQIVND (reference sequence). CDR3 residues: CASNPGDKVEAFF. The DNA for the CDR3 is TGTGCCAGTAATCCCGGGGACAAGGTTGAAGCTTTCTTT.

The J gene is TRBJ1-2, the V gene TRBV3-1 (or the pseudogene TRBV3-2); unclear D gene. This CDR3 has 13 amino acids. Germline-derived CDR1 and CDR2 are LGHDT and YNNKEL (reference sequence). Trimming stripped 4 bases from V and 4 bases from J, with 10 bases between. The CDR3, as DNA: TGTGCCAGCAGCCCGTCAAACGGCTATGGCTACACCTTC. This gives the protein CASSPSNGYGYTF.

The chain carries TRBV9 and TRBJ1-4; D gene ambiguous. This CDR3 is built from 14 residues. Germline CDR1 is SGDLS and CDR2 is YYNGEE. Trimming shortened V by 0 bases and J by 7 bases, and 10 bases separated the two germline ends. DNA for the CDR3: TGTGCCAGCAGCGTAGGCGGCCTCGGTGAAAAACTGTTTTTT. Translation: CASSVGGLGEKLFF.

V and J are TRBV5-1 and TRBJ2-5; D unclear. V shed 3 bases and J shed 5 bases, with 17 bases lying between them. This CDR3 comprises 15 residues. From germline, CDR1 is SGHRS and CDR2 YFSETQ. The CDR3: CASSWADPFGETQYF. The CDR3 DNA follows: TGCGCCAGCAGCTGGGCTGACCCCTTTGGGGAGACCCAGTACTTC.

J is TRBJ1-4 and V is TRBV5-1; D possibly corresponds to TRBD1 (6 bases). CDR1 and CDR2 (germline): SGHRS, YFSETQ. The CDR3 has 14 amino acids. V was clipped by 5 bases and J by 2 bases, with 10 bases between them. The CDR3 here is CASRSGDTNEKLFF. CDR3 coding DNA: TGCGCCAGCAGGTCAGGGGATACTAATGAAAAACTGTTTTTT.

V usage is TRBV7-2 and J usage is TRBJ1-3; D is perhaps TRBD1 (5 bases). Germline V CDR1 and CDR2: SGHTA, FQGNSA. The CDR3 loop spans 17 amino acids. The V gene lost 4 bases and the J gene lost 2 bases, with 18 bases spanning the gap. CDR3 residues: CASSSMAGGFAGNTIYF. In DNA form, the CDR3 reads TGTGCCAGCAGCTCGATGGCCGGGGGGTTTGCTGGAAACACCATATATTTT.

Concerning this clone itself: This specimen includes other DNA sequences encoding the same CDR3. This chain uses TRBV6-1 with TRBJ1-5, with D possibly being TRBD1 (5 bases). V lost 3 bases to trimming and J lost 5 bases, with 8 bases between them. Per the germline V gene, CDR1 is MNHNS and CDR2 is SASEGT. This CDR3 contains 13 residues. CDR3 residues: CASSDLGDQPQHF. The CDR3 coding sequence is TGTGCCAGCAGTGATTTAGGGGATCAGCCCCAGCATTTT.

The chain joins TRBV30 to TRBJ1-1; D remains ambiguous. V shed 4 bases and J shed 1 base, with 13 bases lying between them. The V gene's germline CDR1 is GTSNPN and CDR2 SVGIG (reference sequence). This CDR3 comprises 14 residues. In DNA form, the CDR3 reads TGTGCCTGGACCCTCATACGGGGGAACACTGAAGCTTTCTTT. Translating gives CAWTLIRGNTEAFF.

The chain has TRBV19 and TRBJ2-6; 9 nucleotides match TRBD2. The CDR3 runs to 18 residues. CDR1 and CDR2 (germline): LNHDA, SQIVND (reference sequence). V lost 2 bases to trimming and J lost 2 bases; unmatched junction nucleotides: 7. The CDR3 DNA reads as TGTGCCAGTAGTATAATTGGCGGGGGGGCCACTGGGGCCAACGTCCTGACTTTC. It yields the protein CASSIIGGGATGANVLTF. The variable domain in full, with the rest retrieved from reference TRBV19 and TRBJ2-6, is DGGITQSPKYLFRKEGQNVTLSCEQNLNHDAMYWYRQDPGQGLRLIYYSQIVNDFQKGDIAEGYSVSREKKESFPLTVTSAQKNPTAFYLCASSIIGGGATGANVLTFGAGSRLTVL.

This chain joins TRBV9 and TRBJ1-6; no firm D call. Trimming pared 4 bases from V and 6 bases from J, leaving 14 bases between. CDR1 and CDR2 from the germline V gene are SGDLS and YYNGEE. This CDR3 has 15 residues. Here the CDR3 reads CASSQRGQPNSPLHF. The DNA of the CDR3 is TGTGCCAGCAGCCAACGAGGGCAGCCTAATTCACCCCTCCACTTT.

The genes are TRBV28 and TRBJ1-4; possibly TRBD1 for D (6 bases). Germline V gene data show CDR1 as MDHEN and CDR2 as SYDVKM. This CDR3 is 15 amino acids long. V was pared by 2 bases and J by 10 bases, with 17 bases between. DNA for the CDR3: TGTGCCAGCAGTTTAATACAGGGTCTAAGCGGAAAACTGTTTTTT. Translation: CASSLIQGLSGKLFF.